This entry lists 17 T cell receptor beta chains sequenced from one sample in a study of Ad26.COV2.S vaccination and SARS-CoV-2 variants. Assay used: immunoSEQ multiplex PCR; TCRdb lists only in-frame clones, some missing. The sample records about 480,000 clones, 87% being singletons. This sample's treatment: some 20 received Ad26.COV2.S at low or high dose, single or two shots; a few received placebo; per-sample allocation not given. Sample collection was performed on day 63 after the first vaccine or placebo injection. The sequencing here drew on peripheral blood, taken in a trial of Ad26.COV2.S vaccine versus placebo. Source of these receptors: a person aged 18-65 years who received the Ad26.COV2.S COVID-19 vaccine or a placebo.

This sequence joins TRBV18 and TRBJ1-6, with a tentative D call TRBD1 (5 bases). With 3 bases removed from V and 9 bases from J, the gap between germline ends came to 12 bases. The CDR3 spans 14 residues. The germline V gene encodes CDR1 KGHSH and CDR2 LQKENI. CDR3 loop: CASSPPGLGSPLHF. CDR3 coding DNA: TGTGCCAGCTCACCTCCAGGGTTGGGTTCACCCCTCCACTTT.

V usage is TRBV5-1 and J usage is TRBJ2-5; D might be TRBD2 (5 bases). CDR1 SGHRS and CDR2 YFSETQ come from the germline V gene. Trimming removed 0 bases from V and 2 bases from J, with 11 bases in between. The length of the CDR3 is 15 residues. The CDR3 DNA reads as TGCGCCAGCAGCTTGGTGTCTAGCCCGCAAGAGACCCAGTACTTC. It translates to CASSLVSSPQETQYF.

This rearrangement joins TRBV12-3 or TRBV12-4 to TRBJ2-7; unclear D gene. Trimming removed 0 bases at V and 3 bases at J, with 3 bases between. The CDR3 sequence is 12 residues long. CDR3: CASSLANYEQYF. The DNA of the CDR3 is TGTGCCAGCAGTTTAGCAAACTACGAGCAGTACTTC.

The chain employs TRBV11-2 and TRBJ1-1; D is uncertain. Germline V CDR1 and CDR2: SGHAT, FQNNGV. The V gene lost 1 base and the J gene lost 0 bases, with 6 bases spanning the gap. The length of the CDR3 is 14 residues. CDR3 in DNA: TGTGCCAGCAGCTTAGGGGGAATGAACACTGAAGCTTTCTTT. The encoded protein is CASSLGGMNTEAFF. Together with reference TRBV11-2 and TRBJ1-1, the CDR3 gives the full variable domain: EAGVAQSPRYKIIEKRQSVAFWCNPISGHATLYWYQQILGQGPKLLIQFQNNGVVDDSQLPKDRFSAERLKGVDSTLKIQPAKLEDSAVYLCASSLGGMNTEAFFGQGTRLTVV.

The chain uses TRBV15 and TRBJ1-6; no definite D call. Between the trimmed V and J ends, which lost 8 bases and 9 bases, there was a span of 17 bases. The CDR3 runs 14 residues. The V gene's germline CDR1 is LNHNV and CDR2 YYDKDF (reference sequence). CDR3 DNA: TGTGCCACCTCCCCCGAAGGGTACGCTTCACCCCTCCACTTT. Encoded protein: CATSPEGYASPLHF.

The chain joins TRBV5-1 to TRBJ2-5, with D perhaps assigned TRBD1 or TRBD2 (5 bases each). Germline CDR1 is SGHRS and CDR2 is YFSETQ. The CDR3 is made up of 15 amino acids. Deletions cut 4 bases from V and 4 bases from J, with 17 bases between. The CDR3 bases are TGCGCCAGCAGCCAAAGGGACCATCGGATAGAGACCCAGTACTTC. Amino acids: CASSQRDHRIETQYF.

V and J are TRBV19 and TRBJ1-5; TRBD1 matches 10 bases. With 3 bases clipped from V and 11 bases from J, the junction kept 7 bases outside the gene matches. CDR1 is LNHDA, CDR2 SQIVND, per germline (reference sequence). The CDR3 is 14 residues long. For the CDR3, the DNA is TGTGCCAGTAGTATCGGGACAGGGGAAAAGGCCCAGCATTTT. Translated, it gives CASSIGTGEKAQHF.

This chain joins TRBV12-5 and TRBJ2-3, with D maybe TRBD2 (5 bases). V lost 1 base to trimming and J lost 6 bases, with 11 bases between them. CDR3 length: 14 residues. Germline V gene data show CDR1 as LGHNT and CDR2 as FRNRAP. The CDR3 sequence: CASGLGLAGDTQYF. In nucleotides, the CDR3 is TGTGCTAGTGGTTTGGGGCTAGCTGGGGATACGCAGTATTTT.

The chain carries TRBV25-1 and TRBJ2-1; D is possibly TRBD2 (6 bases). The CDR3 loop spans 18 amino acids. The V gene lost 4 bases and the J gene lost 4 bases, with 23 bases spanning the gap. CDR1 is MGHDK, CDR2 SYGVNS, per germline. CDR3 loop: CASSASGVDGRRYNEQFF. The CDR3 bases are TGTGCCAGCAGTGCCTCGGGGGTTGACGGGAGACGTTACAATGAGCAGTTCTTC. The variable domain in full, with the rest retrieved from reference TRBV25-1 and TRBJ2-1, is EADIYQTPRYLVIGTGKKITLECSQTMGHDKMYWYQQDPGMELHLIHYSYGVNSTEKGDLSSESTVSRIRTEHFPLTLESARPSHTSQYLCASSASGVDGRRYNEQFFGPGTRLTVL.

CDR3 in amino acids: CASSPSRAVETQYF. The CDR3 nucleotides read TGTGCCAGCAGCCCCTCTCGGGCTGTGGAGACCCAGTACTTC. The chain joins TRBV7-6 to TRBJ2-5; D ambiguous. This CDR3 comprises 14 residues. Trimming took 5 bases from V and 5 from J, leaving 15 bases between them. Germline V CDR1 and CDR2: SGHVS, FNYEAQ.

About this clone itself: Other DNA sequences of this sample code for an identical CDR3. CDR3 sequence (DNA): TGCGCCAGCAGCTTAGGGACAGGGGCAGATACGCAGTATTTT. Its translation: CASSLGTGADTQYF. This chain uses TRBV5-1 with TRBJ2-3, with TRBD1 matching 10 bases. Trimming at V came to 2 bases and at J to 4 bases, leaving 1 base not matched to a gene. This CDR3 spans 14 amino acids. Germline lookup yields CDR1 SGHRS and CDR2 YFSETQ.

V gene TRBV13 combines with J gene TRBJ2-1; possibly TRBD2 for D (7 bases). Between the trimmed V and J ends, which lost 6 bases and 9 bases, there was a span of 24 bases. The CDR3 is 16 amino acids. Germline CDR1 PRHDT, CDR2 FYEKMQ (reference sequence). CDR3 in DNA: TGTGCCAGCAGACGCGGGGGCTCCCCCTTGAAGGGTGAGCAGTTCTTC. This gives the protein CASRRGGSPLKGEQFF.

V gene TRBV25-1 combines with J gene TRBJ1-2, with D hard to call. Germline lookup yields CDR1 MGHDK and CDR2 SYGVNS. The CDR3 loop spans 12 amino acids. Trimming stripped 6 bases from V and 7 bases from J, with 12 bases between. CDR3 loop: CASRSGPGGYTF. Here the CDR3 DNA reads TGTGCCAGCAGGAGCGGTCCGGGTGGCTACACCTTC.

The rearrangement links TRBV20-1 to TRBJ2-4; TRBD2 matches at 8 bases. V lost 3 bases and J lost 1; bases outside the gene matches: 5. CDR1 and CDR2 (germline): DFQATT, SNEGSKA (reference sequence). This CDR3 contains 15 residues. The CDR3 here is CSASTGGSAKNIQYF. Written as DNA, the CDR3 is TGCAGTGCTAGTACGGGAGGGTCGGCCAAAAACATTCAGTACTTC.

The V call is TRBV27, the J call TRBJ2-3; TRBD2 aligns across 10 bases. V was clipped by 2 bases and J by 4 bases; unmatched bases: 3. Germline V gene sequence: CDR1 MNHEY, CDR2 SMNVEV (reference sequence). The CDR3 extends over 15 amino acids. CDR3 coding DNA: TGTGCCAGCAGTTTAGCTGGACTAGCGGCAGATACGCAGTATTTT. Translating gives CASSLAGLAADTQYF.

The chain employs TRBV2 and TRBJ1-3; maybe TRBD1 (5 bases). CDR1 is SNHLY, CDR2 FYNNEI, per germline. This CDR3 has 15 residues. Trimming cost V 7 bases and J 2 bases, with 15 bases left between them. This chain's CDR3 is CASKEQGIAGNTIYF. The CDR3 nucleotides are TGTGCCAGCAAGGAGCAGGGTATCGCTGGAAACACCATATATTTT. Using reference TRBV2 and TRBJ1-3 for the parts outside the CDR3, the full variable domain is EPEVTQTPSHQVTQMGQEVILRCVPISNHLYFYWYRQILGQKVEFLVSFYNNEISEKSEIFDDQFSVERPDGSNFTLKIRSTKLEDSAMYFCASKEQGIAGNTIYFGEGSWLTVV.

This sequence joins TRBV7-3 and TRBJ2-1; D not certain. V was trimmed by 4 bases and J by 2 bases, leaving 12 bases between them. CDR3 length: 15 residues. Germline CDR1 is SGHTA and CDR2 is FQGTGA. CDR3 sequence reads: CASSSDGLPYNEQFF. The DNA of the CDR3 is TGTGCCAGCAGCTCCGACGGTCTTCCCTACAATGAGCAGTTCTTC.